The next 15 T cell receptor beta chains were all read from a single sample in a study of T cells in localized non-small cell lung cancer. TCRdb's copy holds only in-frame clones and misses some; the assay was immunoSEQ multiplex PCR. In the table there are about 31,000 clones, 80% to 90% of which are singletons. Material: peripheral blood, obtained before any cancer treatment. The receptors were gathered from a woman aged 35-70 years with stage I lung adenocarcinoma.

This clone appeared once. The J gene is TRBJ2-3, the V gene TRBV5-1, with D maybe TRBD1 (6 bases). The germline V gene has CDR1 SGHRS and CDR2 YFSETQ. CDR3 size: 15 residues. The germline V and J ends were trimmed by 2 bases and 5 bases, with 15 bases remaining between them. In DNA, the CDR3 is TGCGCCAGCAGCTTTGCCCAGGGGTTAGTAGATACGCAGTATTTT. This codes for CASSFAQGLVDTQYF.

CDR3 sequence (DNA): TGTGCCAGCAGCTTACAGGGGTCACATGGCTACACCTTC. This gives the protein CASSLQGSHGYTF. The rearrangement uses TRBV7-9 and TRBJ1-2; D may be TRBD1 (6 bases). The CDR3 sequence is 13 residues long. Trimming shortened V by 2 bases and J by 6 bases, and 10 bases separated the two germline ends. Germline assignment: CDR1 SEHNR and CDR2 FQNEAQ (reference sequence).

This chain uses TRBV19 with TRBJ2-5; 8 nucleotides agree with TRBD1. V shed 5 bases and J 9 bases; nucleotides not matched to a gene: 2. This CDR3 is 11 amino acids long. CDR1 and CDR2 from the germline V gene are LNHDA and SQIVND (reference sequence). The CDR3 spells CASSAQGAQYF. As DNA, the CDR3 is TGTGCCAGTAGTGCACAGGGGGCCCAGTACTTC.

V is TRBV28 and J is TRBJ2-1; tentatively, D is TRBD2 (6 bases). Trimming shortened V by 2 bases and J by 11 bases, and 22 bases separated the two germline ends. Germline values: CDR1 MDHEN, CDR2 SYDVKM. The length of the CDR3 is 16 residues. CDR3 protein: CASSLSETSGARKQFF. CDR3 in DNA: TGTGCCAGCAGTTTAAGTGAGACTAGTGGTGCTAGAAAGCAGTTCTTC.

This rearrangement joins TRBV10-3 to TRBJ2-2; TRBD2 is a possible D gene (6 bases). Germline values: CDR1 ENHRY, CDR2 SYGVKD. This CDR3 has 15 residues. V lost 4 bases, J lost 5 bases, and 14 bases lay in between. In DNA, the CDR3 is TGTGCCATCAGTGGGGGAGGTGCACGGACCGGGGAGCTGTTTTTT. Translation gives CAISGGGARTGELFF.

V and J are TRBV28 and TRBJ2-7, with 8 bases matching TRBD1. Per germline, CDR1 MDHEN and CDR2 SYDVKM. V shed 10 bases and J 4 bases; nucleotides not matched to a gene: 15. CDR3 length: 15 residues. CDR3 bases: TGTGCCATCCGCGGGGACAGGCAACCCGATTACGAGCAGTACTTC. This translates into CAIRGDRQPDYEQYF.

The rearrangement links TRBV7-9 to TRBJ1-1; D gene ambiguous. Germline assignment: CDR1 SEHNR and CDR2 FQNEAQ (reference sequence). The CDR3 is 13 residues long. V lost 5 bases and J lost 0, with 7 bases in between. CDR3 sequence reads: CASSARVNTEAFF. The CDR3 DNA reads TGTGCCAGCAGCGCCCGAGTGAACACTGAAGCTTTCTTT.

The J gene is TRBJ1-5, the V gene TRBV27; perhaps TRBD1 as D (5 bases). Germline V gene sequence: CDR1 MNHEY, CDR2 SMNVEV (reference sequence). V was shortened by 6 bases and J by 11 bases, with 17 bases between the two germline ends. CDR3 length: 13 amino acids. CDR3 coding DNA: TGTGCCAGCAGACCTGCAGGGTCTTGGTCCCAGCATTTT. Amino acid sequence: CASRPAGSWSQHF.

The chain recombines TRBV5-1 with TRBJ1-1; TRBD1 is a possible D gene (6 bases). The V gene's germline CDR1 is SGHRS and CDR2 YFSETQ. The CDR3 runs to 13 residues. V was trimmed by 6 bases and J by 5 bases, leaving 14 bases between them. CDR3 residues: CASMPSRGTEAFF. CDR3 DNA sequence: TGCGCCAGCATGCCCTCGAGGGGGACTGAAGCTTTCTTT. Full variable domain (rest looked up from reference TRBV5-1 and TRBJ1-1): KAGVTQTPRYLIKTRGQQVTLSCSPISGHRSVSWYQQTPGQGLQFLFEYFSETQRNKGNFPGRFSGRQFSNSRSEMNVSTLELGDSALYLCASMPSRGTEAFFGQGTRLTVV.

This clone has only one observation. The chain joins TRBV19 to TRBJ2-7; TRBD2 matches 8 bases. Losses at the gene ends were 10 bases for V and 1 base for J; bases not matched to a gene: 9. This CDR3 comprises 14 residues. In germline, CDR1 is LNHDA, CDR2 SQIVND (reference sequence). The CDR3 DNA follows: TGTGCCACCTCATTACTAGCGGAGTCCTACGAGCAGTACTTC. Protein sequence: CATSLLAESYEQYF.

CDR3 loop: CASSLGLAGTGELFF. The CDR3 coding sequence is TGTGCCAGCTCACTCGGACTAGCGGGGACCGGGGAGCTGTTTTTT. The rearrangement joins TRBV18 to TRBJ2-2, with 12 bases that match TRBD2. The CDR3 spans 15 residues. Trimming removed 4 bases from V and 5 bases from J; junction bases left unmatched: 2. Per germline, CDR1 KGHSH and CDR2 LQKENI.

The CDR3 DNA reads as TGTGCCAGCAGCCTCCGCACAGGGGAAAGCGAGCAGTACTTC. It specifies CASSLRTGESEQYF. The rearrangement uses TRBV11-3 and TRBJ2-7, with 7 bases fitting TRBD1. Germline V gene sequence: CDR1 SGHNT, CDR2 YENEEA. The CDR3 contains 14 residues. The V gene end was trimmed by 5 bases and the J gene end by 6 bases; junction bases not matched to a gene: 10.

This chain links TRBV28 with TRBJ1-1, with unresolved D. The CDR3 has 12 amino acids. Germline-derived CDR1 and CDR2 are MDHEN and SYDVKM. V shed 3 bases and J shed 4 bases, with 6 bases lying between them. The CDR3 nucleotides are TGTGCCAGCAGTTTCGGCGGCACTGAAGCTTTCTTT. This sequence encodes CASSFGGTEAFF.

This clone came up once. This chain connects TRBV25-1 to TRBJ2-7; TRBD1 or TRBD2 may be the D gene (5 bases each). Trimming removed 4 bases at V and 3 bases at J, with 16 bases between. The CDR3 has 15 residues. Germline V lookup: CDR1 MGHDK, CDR2 SYGVNS. CDR3 sequence reads: CASSGWGGGDYEQYF. The CDR3 coding sequence is TGTGCCAGCAGTGGATGGGGTGGGGGTGACTACGAGCAGTACTTC.

The chain uses TRBV19 and TRBJ2-1, with 7 bases identical to TRBD2. This CDR3 is built from 15 residues. V shed 6 bases and J 0 bases; nucleotides not matched to a gene: 5. Germline CDR1 and CDR2: LNHDA and SQIVND (reference sequence). This chain's CDR3 is CASRVAGRSYNEQFF. In nucleotides, the CDR3 is TGTGCCAGTAGGGTAGCGGGCCGCTCCTACAATGAGCAGTTCTTC.